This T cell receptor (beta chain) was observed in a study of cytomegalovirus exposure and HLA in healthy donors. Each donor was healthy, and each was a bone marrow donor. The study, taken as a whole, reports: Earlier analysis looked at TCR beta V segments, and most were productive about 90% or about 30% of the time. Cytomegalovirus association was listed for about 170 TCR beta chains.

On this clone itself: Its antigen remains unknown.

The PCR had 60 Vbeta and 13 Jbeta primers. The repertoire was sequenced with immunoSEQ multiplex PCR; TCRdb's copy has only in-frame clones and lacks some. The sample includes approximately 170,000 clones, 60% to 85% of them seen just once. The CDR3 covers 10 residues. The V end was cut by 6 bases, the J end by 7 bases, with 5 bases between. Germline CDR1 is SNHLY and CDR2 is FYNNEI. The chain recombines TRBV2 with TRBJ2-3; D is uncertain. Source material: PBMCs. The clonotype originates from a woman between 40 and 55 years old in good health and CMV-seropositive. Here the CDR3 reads CASSGNTQYF. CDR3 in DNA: TGTGCCAGCAGCGGTAATACGCAGTATTTT.